The present entry profiles one TCR beta chain with its context. Its target is unknown. The data belong to a study of Ad26.COV2.S vaccination and SARS-CoV-2 variants. Assay: immunoSEQ multiplex PCR; the TCRdb copy retains only in-frame clones and omits some. There are 410,000 or so clones in the sample; approximately 90% occur only once, and about 1.7% lies in the top ten. Regarding treatment: 15 to 20 received Ad26.COV2.S at low or high dose, single or two shots; about five received placebo; per-sample allocation not given. Vaccine and placebo recipients were sampled on day 63 after the first injection. The CDR3 runs 11 residues. V lost 5 bases, J lost 8 bases, and 12 bases lay in between. Germline-derived CDR1 and CDR2 are DFQATT and SNEGSKA (reference sequence). Study-wide points: It was vaccine recipients, not placebo recipients, who had the higher spike-specific TCR breadth.

The chain recombines TRBV20-1 with TRBJ1-2, with D hard to call. This receptor was taken from a person between 18 and 59 years old who received the Ad26.COV2.S COVID-19 vaccine or a placebo. This sample comprised peripheral blood, obtained in a trial of Ad26.COV2.S vaccine versus placebo. The CDR3 spells CSAPLGYGYTF. The CDR3 region has the DNA TGCAGTGCTCCTCTGGGATACGGCTACACCTTC.